Included here is one T cell receptor beta chain sequence, with context. The sample is drawn from a study of T cells after yellow fever vaccination. The study made its TCR cDNA through 5'RACE template switching. That step introduced a universal primer site along with UMIs. One entry per CDR3 protein results from TCRdb running MiXCR on the 5' RACE reads. The sample records hundreds of thousands of distinct CDR3 sequences, about 3.5% being singletons. The CDR3 runs 12 residues. V lost 3 bases, J lost 7 bases, and 10 bases lay in between. Germline CDR1 and CDR2: DFQATT and SNEGSKA (reference sequence). The receptor comes from a young man who received the YFV17D yellow fever vaccine. This chain uses TRBV20-1 with TRBJ1-5; D is unclear. This material consisted of PBMCs, taken on the day of the yellow fever booster vaccination. DNA of the CDR3: TGCAGTGCTAGGGGGTTTAGGCAGCCCCAGCATTTT. This codes for CSARGFRQPQHF.